This T cell receptor beta chain was observed in a study of identical twins. Regarding the study as a whole: Beta clonotypes that were abundant in cord blood contained fewer insertions, a pattern absent from memory repertoires. Invariant cells of the MAIT and iNKT types might have partly distorted the zero-insertion analyses.

The CDR3 spans 13 residues. V was cut by 5 bases and J by 6 bases, with 16 bases left in between. Germline assignment: CDR1 DFQATT and CDR2 SNEGSKA (reference sequence). This clonotype was detected ten times or more. Its antigen is not known. With template switching, a universal primer site was added, and the cDNA carried unique molecular identifiers. TCRdb itself ran the 5' RACE reads through MiXCR, one entry per CDR3 protein. The sample yields approximately 410,000 distinct CDR3 sequences, around a sixth seen once. The donors were all healthy and Caucasian. The chain is built from TRBV20-1 and TRBJ1-2; perhaps TRBD1 as D (6 bases). This receptor was identified in a man in his fifties or sixties in good health. Sequencing was done on a sample of naive T cells sorted from blood. This chain's CDR3 is CSASKGGIDGYTF. Written as DNA, the CDR3 is TGCAGTGCTTCGAAGGGGGGCATCGATGGCTACACCTTC.